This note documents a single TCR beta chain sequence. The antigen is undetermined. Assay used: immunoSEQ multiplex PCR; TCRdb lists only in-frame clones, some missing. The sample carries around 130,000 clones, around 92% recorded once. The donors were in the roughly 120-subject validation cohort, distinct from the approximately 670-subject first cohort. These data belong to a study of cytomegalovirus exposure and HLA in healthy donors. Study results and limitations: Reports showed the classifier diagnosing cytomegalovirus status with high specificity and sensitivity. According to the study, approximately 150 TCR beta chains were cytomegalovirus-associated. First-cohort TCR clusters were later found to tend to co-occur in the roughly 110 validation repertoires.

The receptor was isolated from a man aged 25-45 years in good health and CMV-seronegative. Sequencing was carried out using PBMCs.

The CDR3 reads CAISETRVEVVGGYTF. The CDR3 nucleotides read TGTGCCATCAGTGAGACCAGGGTCGAGGTAGTAGGTGGCTACACCTTC. The chain has TRBV10-3 and TRBJ1-2, with D possibly TRBD1 on 5 matching bases. Trimming took 2 bases from V and 7 from J, leaving 20 bases between them. CDR3 length: 16 residues. In germline, CDR1 is ENHRY, CDR2 SYGVKD.